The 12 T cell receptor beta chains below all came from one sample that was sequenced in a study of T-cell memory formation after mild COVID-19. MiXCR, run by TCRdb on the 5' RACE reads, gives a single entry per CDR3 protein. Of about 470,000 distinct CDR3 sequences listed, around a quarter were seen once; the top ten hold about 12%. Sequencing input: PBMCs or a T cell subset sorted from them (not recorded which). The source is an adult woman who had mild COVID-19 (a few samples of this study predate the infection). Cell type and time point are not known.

This CDR3 reads CASSKTGEPYYEQYF. The DNA of the CDR3 is TGTGCCAGCAGCAAAACAGGGGAGCCTTACTACGAGCAGTACTTC. The V call is TRBV3-1, the J call TRBJ2-7; TRBD1 agrees at 7 bases. This CDR3 is 15 amino acids long. Trimming at V came to 5 bases and at J to 3 bases, leaving 10 bases not matched to a gene. The germline V gene has CDR1 LGHDT and CDR2 YNNKEL (reference sequence).

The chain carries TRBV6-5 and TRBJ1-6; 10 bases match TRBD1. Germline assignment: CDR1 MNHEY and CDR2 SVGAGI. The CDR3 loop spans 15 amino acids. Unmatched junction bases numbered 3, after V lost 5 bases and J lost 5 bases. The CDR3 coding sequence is TGTGCCAGCAGTGCGGGACAGGGGAATAATTCACCCCTCCACTTT. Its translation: CASSAGQGNNSPLHF.

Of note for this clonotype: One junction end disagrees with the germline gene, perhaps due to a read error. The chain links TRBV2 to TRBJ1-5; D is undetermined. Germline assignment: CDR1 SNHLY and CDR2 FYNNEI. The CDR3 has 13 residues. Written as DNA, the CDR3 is TGTGCCGGCAGTGAAGTGAGCAATCAGCCCCAGCATTTT. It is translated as CAGSEVSNQPQHF.

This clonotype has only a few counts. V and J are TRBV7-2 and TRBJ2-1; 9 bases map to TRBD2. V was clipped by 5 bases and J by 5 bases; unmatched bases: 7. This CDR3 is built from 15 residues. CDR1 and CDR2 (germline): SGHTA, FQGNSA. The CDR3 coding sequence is TGTGCCAGCAGCCTACTGGCGGGAGGGCACAATGAGCAGTTCTTC. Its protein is CASSLLAGGHNEQFF.

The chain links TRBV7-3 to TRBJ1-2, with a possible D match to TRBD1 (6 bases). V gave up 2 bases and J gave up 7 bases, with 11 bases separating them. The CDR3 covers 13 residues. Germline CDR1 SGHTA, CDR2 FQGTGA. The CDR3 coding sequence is TGTGCCAGCAGCTTAGGGGGGCAAGGTGGCTACACCTTC. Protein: CASSLGGQGGYTF. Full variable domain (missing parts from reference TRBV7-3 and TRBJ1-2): GAGVSQTPSNKVTEKGKYVELRCDPISGHTALYWYRQSLGQGPEFLIYFQGTGAADDSGLPNDRFFAVRPEGSVSTLKIQRTERGDSAVYLCASSLGGQGGYTFGSGTRLTVV.

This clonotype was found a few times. CDR3 residues: CATSDESSYNEQFF. The CDR3 nucleotides are TGTGCCACCAGTGACGAGAGCTCCTACAATGAGCAGTTCTTC. The chain joins TRBV24-1 to TRBJ2-1, with D unresolved. Between the trimmed V and J ends, which lost 4 bases and 0 bases, there was a span of 6 bases. The germline CDR1 and CDR2 sequences are KGHDR and SFDVKD. This CDR3 comprises 14 residues.

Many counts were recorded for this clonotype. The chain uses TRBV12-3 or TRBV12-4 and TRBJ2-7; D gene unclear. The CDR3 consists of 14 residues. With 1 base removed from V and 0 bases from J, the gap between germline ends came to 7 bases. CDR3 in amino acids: CASSLEIDSYEQYF. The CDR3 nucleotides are TGTGCCAGCAGTTTAGAGATAGACTCCTACGAGCAGTACTTC.

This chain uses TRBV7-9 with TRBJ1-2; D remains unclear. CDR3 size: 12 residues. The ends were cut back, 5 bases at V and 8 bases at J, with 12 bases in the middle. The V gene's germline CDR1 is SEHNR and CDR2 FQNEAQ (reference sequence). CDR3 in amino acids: CASSPPLGGYTF. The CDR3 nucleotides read TGTGCCAGCAGCCCCCCTCTTGGCGGCTACACCTTC.

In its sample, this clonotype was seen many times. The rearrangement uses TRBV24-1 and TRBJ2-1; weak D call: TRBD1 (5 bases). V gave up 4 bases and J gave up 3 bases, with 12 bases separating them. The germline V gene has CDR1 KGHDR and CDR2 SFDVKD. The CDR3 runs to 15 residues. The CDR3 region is CATSEYTDSYNEQFF. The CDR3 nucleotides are TGTGCCACCAGTGAATACACCGACAGCTACAATGAGCAGTTCTTC.

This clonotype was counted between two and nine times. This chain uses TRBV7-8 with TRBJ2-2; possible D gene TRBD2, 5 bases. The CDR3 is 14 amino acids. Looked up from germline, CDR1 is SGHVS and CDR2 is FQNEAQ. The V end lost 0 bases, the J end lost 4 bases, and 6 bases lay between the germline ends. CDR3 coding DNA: TGTGCCAGCAGCTTAGCAGCGGCCACCGGGGAGCTGTTTTTT. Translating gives CASSLAAATGELFF.

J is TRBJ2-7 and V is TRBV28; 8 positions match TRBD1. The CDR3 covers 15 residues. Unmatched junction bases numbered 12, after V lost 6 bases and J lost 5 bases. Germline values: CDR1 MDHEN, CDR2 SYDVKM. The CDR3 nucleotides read TGTGCCAGCAGCAAATTGGACAGGGATTCGAACGAGCAGTACTTC. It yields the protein CASSKLDRDSNEQYF.

CDR3 sequence (DNA): TGTGCCAGCAGCTTCGGGACAGGGGTGCTATACGAGCAGTACTTC. It translates to CASSFGTGVLYEQYF. The chain carries TRBV11-2 and TRBJ2-7, with 10 bases fitting TRBD1. The CDR3 consists of 15 residues. After removal of 3 bases from V and 4 bases from J, the junction contained 6 bases not matched to a gene. Germline V gene sequence: CDR1 SGHAT, CDR2 FQNNGV.